This TCR beta chain was recovered during a study of cytomegalovirus exposure and HLA in healthy donors. Study-wide points: Presence/absence comparisons presumed near-even sequencing depth among donors.

Trimming stripped 6 bases from V and 7 bases from J, with 7 bases between. CDR1 and CDR2 (germline): MNHEY, SVGAGI. The CDR3 loop spans 10 amino acids. Both 60 Vbeta primers and 13 Jbeta primers went into the PCR. Produced via immunoSEQ multiplex PCR; TCRdb's table is partial and in-frame only. The sample carries about 150,000 clones, about 80% recorded once. Remarks on this clone: The antigen remains unidentified.

The TCR sequence derives from a woman between 45 and 65 years old in good health and CMV-seropositive. The chain carries TRBV6-5 and TRBJ2-7; D gene uncertain. Input material: PBMCs. The CDR3 is CASRFREQYF. The CDR3 coding sequence is TGTGCCAGCAGGTTCAGGGAGCAGTACTTC.